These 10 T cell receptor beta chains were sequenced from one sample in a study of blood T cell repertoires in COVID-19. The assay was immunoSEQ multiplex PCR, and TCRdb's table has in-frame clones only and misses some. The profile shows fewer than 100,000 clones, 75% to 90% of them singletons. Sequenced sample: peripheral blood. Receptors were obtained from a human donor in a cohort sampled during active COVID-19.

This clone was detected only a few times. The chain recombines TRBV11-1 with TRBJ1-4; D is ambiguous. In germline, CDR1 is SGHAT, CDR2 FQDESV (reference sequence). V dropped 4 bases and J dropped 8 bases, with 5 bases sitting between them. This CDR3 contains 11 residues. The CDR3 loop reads CASSSGEKLFF. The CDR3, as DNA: TGTGCCAGCAGCTCAGGAGAAAAACTGTTTTTT.

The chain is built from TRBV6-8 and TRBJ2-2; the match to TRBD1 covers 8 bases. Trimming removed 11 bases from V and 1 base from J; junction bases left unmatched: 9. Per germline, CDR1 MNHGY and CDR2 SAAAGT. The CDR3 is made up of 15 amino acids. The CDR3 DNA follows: TGTGCCCCCAGGGCAGGGGGCAAGAACACCGGGGAGCTGTTTTTT. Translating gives CAPRAGGKNTGELFF.

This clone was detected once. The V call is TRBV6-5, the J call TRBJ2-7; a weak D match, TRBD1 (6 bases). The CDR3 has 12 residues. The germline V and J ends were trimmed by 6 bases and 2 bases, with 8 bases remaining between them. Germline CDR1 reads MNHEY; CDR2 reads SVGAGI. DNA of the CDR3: TGTGCCAGCAGCTGGGGGCCCTACGAGCAGTACTTC. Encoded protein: CASSWGPYEQYF.

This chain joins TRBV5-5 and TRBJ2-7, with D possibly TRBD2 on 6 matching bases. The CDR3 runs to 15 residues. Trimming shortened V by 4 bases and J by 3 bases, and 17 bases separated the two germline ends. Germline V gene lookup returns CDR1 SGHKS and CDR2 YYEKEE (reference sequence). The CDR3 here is CASSRTHGGYYEQYF. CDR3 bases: TGTGCCAGCAGCCGGACTCATGGGGGGTACTACGAGCAGTACTTC.

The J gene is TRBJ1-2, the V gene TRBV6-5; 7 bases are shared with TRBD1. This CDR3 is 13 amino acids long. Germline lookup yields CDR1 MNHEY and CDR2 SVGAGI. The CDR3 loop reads CAYRGHFNYGYTF. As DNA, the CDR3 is TGTGCTTACAGGGGACACTTTAACTATGGCTACACCTTC.

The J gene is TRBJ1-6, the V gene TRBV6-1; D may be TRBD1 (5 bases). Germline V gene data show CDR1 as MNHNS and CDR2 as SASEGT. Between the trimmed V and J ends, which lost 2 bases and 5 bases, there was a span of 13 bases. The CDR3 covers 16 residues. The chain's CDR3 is CASSEQPGRNNSPLHF. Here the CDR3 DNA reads TGTGCCAGCAGTGAACAACCAGGGCGGAATAATTCACCCCTCCACTTT.

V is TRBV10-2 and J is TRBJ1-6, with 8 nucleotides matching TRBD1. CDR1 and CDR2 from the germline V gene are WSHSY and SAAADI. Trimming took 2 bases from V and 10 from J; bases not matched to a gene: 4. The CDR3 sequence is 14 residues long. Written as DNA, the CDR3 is TGCGCCAGCAGTGAGGGGACAGGTCGGTCACCCCTCCACTTT. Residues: CASSEGTGRSPLHF.

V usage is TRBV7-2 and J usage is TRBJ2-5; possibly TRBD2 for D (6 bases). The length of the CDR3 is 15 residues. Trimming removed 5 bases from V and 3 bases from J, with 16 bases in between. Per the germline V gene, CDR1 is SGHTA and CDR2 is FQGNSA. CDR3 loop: CASSPVPGTEETQYF. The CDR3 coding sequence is TGTGCCAGCAGCCCAGTCCCCGGGACTGAAGAGACCCAGTACTTC.

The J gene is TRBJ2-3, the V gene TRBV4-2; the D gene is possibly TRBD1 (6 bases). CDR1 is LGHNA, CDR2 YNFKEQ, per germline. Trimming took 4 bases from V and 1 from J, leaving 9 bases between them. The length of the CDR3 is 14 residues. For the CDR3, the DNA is TGTGCCAGCAGCCCCCAGGGGCGCACAGATACGCAGTATTTT. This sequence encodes CASSPQGRTDTQYF.

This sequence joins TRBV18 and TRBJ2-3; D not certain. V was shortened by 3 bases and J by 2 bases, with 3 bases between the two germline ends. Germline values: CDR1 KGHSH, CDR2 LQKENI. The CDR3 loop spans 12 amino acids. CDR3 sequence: CASSPITDTQYF. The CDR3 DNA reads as TGTGCCAGCTCACCCATCACAGATACGCAGTATTTT.